This T cell receptor (beta chain) was obtained from a study of immune evolution from preneoplasia to lung adenocarcinoma. The study's findings and limits: Highest clonality occurred in KRAS-mutant, not EGFR-mutant or double wild-type, nodules.

Sequencing was performed with immunoSEQ multiplex PCR; in TCRdb, only in-frame clones are kept and a portion is missing. In the table there are roughly 10,000 clones, roughly 79% of which are singletons. To note about this clone: The target antigen is unknown.

V was pared by 6 bases and J by 0 bases, with 11 bases between. The length of the CDR3 is 15 residues. Per the germline V gene, CDR1 is LGHNT and CDR2 is FRNRAP. This chain connects TRBV12-5 to TRBJ2-2; D gene uncertain. The source material was FFPE minimally invasive lung adenocarcinoma tissue. This receptor was obtained from a person aged 55-80 years with lung adenocarcinoma. As DNA, the CDR3 is TGTGCTAGTGGATTCTGGGCGTCGAACACCGGGGAGCTGTTTTTT. This translates into CASGFWASNTGELFF.